This passage covers 32 T cell receptor beta chains from one sample sequenced in a study of blood T cell repertoires in COVID-19. TCRdb's copy holds only in-frame clones and misses some; the assay was immunoSEQ multiplex PCR. Here the sample spans a few hundred thousand clones, around 87% being singletons. Sequencing was done on a sample of PBMCs or T cells enriched from blood (not recorded which). Receptor source: a man between 35 and 55 years old in a cohort exposed to, infected with or recovered from COVID-19 (not recorded which).

A note on this clone: The sample contains more than one DNA sequence encoding this CDR3. The rearrangement joins TRBV11-2 to TRBJ2-7, with D unresolved. Trimming left V 3 bases short and J 0 bases short, with 6 bases between. This CDR3 is built from 13 residues. CDR1 and CDR2 (germline): SGHAT, FQNNGV. CDR3 amino acids: CASSLAGSYEQYF. Written as DNA, the CDR3 is TGTGCCAGCAGCTTGGCAGGCTCCTACGAGCAGTACTTC.

The J gene is TRBJ2-2, the V gene TRBV30; D unresolved. Trimming removed 4 bases at V and 1 base at J, with 4 bases between. From germline, CDR1 is GTSNPN and CDR2 SVGIG (reference sequence). The CDR3 consists of 12 residues. Written as DNA, the CDR3 is TGTGCCTGGAACATGAACACCGGGGAGCTGTTTTTT. It codes for CAWNMNTGELFF.

This clone has just one count. V gene TRBV27 combines with J gene TRBJ1-1; 10 nucleotides agree with TRBD1. The junction had 6 bases not matched to a gene; V was cut back by 7 bases and J by 4 bases. The CDR3 length is 14 residues. Germline V gives CDR1 MNHEY, CDR2 SMNVEV (reference sequence). This CDR3 reads CASTRTGGSTEAFF. The CDR3 coding sequence is TGTGCCAGCACCCGGACAGGGGGGAGCACTGAAGCTTTCTTT.

J is TRBJ1-5 and V is TRBV10-3; possibly TRBD1 for D (5 bases). Trimming cost V 3 bases and J 4 bases, with 10 bases left between them. Germline loops: CDR1 ENHRY, CDR2 SYGVKD. The length of the CDR3 is 14 residues. Here the CDR3 reads CAISDGQGNQPQHF. The CDR3 DNA is TGTGCCATCAGTGATGGTCAGGGTAATCAGCCCCAGCATTTT.

The sample holds a few counts of this clone. V usage is TRBV27 and J usage is TRBJ1-1, with unresolved D. Germline CDR1 reads MNHEY; CDR2 reads SMNVEV (reference sequence). V gave up 10 bases and J gave up 4 bases, with 16 bases separating them. This CDR3 comprises 13 residues. CDR3 sequence (DNA): TGTGCCACTTCTCGCCCGGGAAGCACTGAAGCTTTCTTT. Protein product: CATSRPGSTEAFF.

The chain employs TRBV28 and TRBJ1-5; 9 bases map to TRBD1. Per germline, CDR1 MDHEN and CDR2 SYDVKM. V lost 5 bases and J lost 0; bases outside the gene matches: 5. The CDR3 length is 16 residues. CDR3 sequence reads: CASSPRTGVSNQPQHF. In nucleotides, the CDR3 is TGTGCCAGCAGTCCCCGGACAGGGGTTAGCAATCAGCCCCAGCATTTT.

The V call is TRBV9, the J call TRBJ2-4; 9 bases map to TRBD2. Trimming cost V 3 bases and J 11 bases; bases outside gene matches: 3. Germline V CDR1 and CDR2: SGDLS, YYNGEE. This CDR3 contains 12 residues. CDR3 coding DNA: TGTGCCAGCAGCGCTAGCGGGACCCTTCAGTACTTC. Protein sequence: CASSASGTLQYF.

The rearrangement joins TRBV5-4 to TRBJ2-1; TRBD2 matches 10 bases. Unmatched junction bases numbered 7, after V lost 4 bases and J lost 6 bases. Per germline, CDR1 SGHNT and CDR2 YYREEE (reference sequence). This CDR3 contains 15 residues. CDR3 coding DNA: TGTGCCAGCAGCCCCAGGACTAGCGGAAGCAATGAGCAGTTCTTC. Protein product: CASSPRTSGSNEQFF.

The CDR3 DNA reads as TGTGCCAGCAGCCTGAGCCAGGGGGTGGGTACTGAAGCTTTCTTT. Amino acids: CASSLSQGVGTEAFF. The chain joins TRBV7-8 to TRBJ1-1; 7 bases align to TRBD1. The CDR3 extends over 15 amino acids. Germline V gene data show CDR1 as SGHVS and CDR2 as FQNEAQ. Trimming cost V 5 bases and J 5 bases; bases outside gene matches: 11.

The CDR3 DNA follows: TGTGCCTGGAGCAGGGGGCTAAACACCGGGGAGCTGTTTTTT. Protein sequence: CAWSRGLNTGELFF. The gene calls are TRBV30 and TRBJ2-2, with 8 bases fitting TRBD1. The CDR3 runs 14 residues. Germline assignment: CDR1 GTSNPN and CDR2 SVGIG (reference sequence). With 3 bases clipped from V and 2 bases from J, the junction kept 2 bases outside the gene matches.

The chain joins TRBV7-9 to TRBJ2-7; weak D call: TRBD2 (5 bases). The CDR3 is made up of 13 amino acids. Germline CDR1 and CDR2: SEHNR and FQNEAQ (reference sequence). V was cut by 6 bases and J by 2 bases, with 11 bases left in between. CDR3 DNA: TGTGCCAGCAGTGGGCGGGTTACCTACGAGCAGTACTTC. This codes for CASSGRVTYEQYF.

This rearrangement joins TRBV19 to TRBJ1-2; D perhaps matches TRBD1 (6 bases). Germline CDR1 is LNHDA and CDR2 is SQIVND (reference sequence). The CDR3 covers 13 residues. Trimming took off 5 bases at V and 1 base at J, with 8 bases between the two ends. This CDR3 reads CASSGGSNYGYTF. The CDR3 nucleotides read TGTGCCAGTAGTGGGGGCAGTAACTATGGCTACACCTTC.

This sequence joins TRBV6-5 and TRBJ2-7; no firm D call. In germline, CDR1 is MNHEY, CDR2 SVGAGI. V dropped 0 bases and J dropped 0 bases, with 9 bases sitting between them. The CDR3 sequence is 15 residues long. The CDR3 region is CASSYSGLGSYEQYF. The CDR3 DNA sequence: TGTGCCAGCAGTTACTCGGGCCTGGGCTCCTACGAGCAGTACTTC.

In nucleotides, the CDR3 is TGTGCCAGCAGCGTAGTAGACCGGGCCTACAATGAGCAGTTCTTC. Translation gives CASSVVDRAYNEQFF. J is TRBJ2-1 and V is TRBV9; D not resolved. V was shortened by 0 bases and J by 2 bases, with 9 bases between the two germline ends. From germline, CDR1 is SGDLS and CDR2 YYNGEE. CDR3 length: 15 amino acids.

The chain employs TRBV5-4 and TRBJ1-2, with D possibly being TRBD1 (6 bases). This CDR3 comprises 15 residues. Between the trimmed V and J ends, which lost 0 bases and 6 bases, there was a span of 15 bases. In germline, CDR1 is SGHNT, CDR2 YYREEE (reference sequence). CDR3 DNA: TGTGCCAGCAGCTTGGCCTTGAGTCAGGGGAATGGCTACACCTTC. Its translation is CASSLALSQGNGYTF.

The chain uses TRBV19 and TRBJ2-7, with 9 bases fitting TRBD2. Germline-derived CDR1 and CDR2 are LNHDA and SQIVND (reference sequence). This CDR3 is built from 16 residues. J gave up 3 bases and V 4 bases, and 10 bases lay outside the gene matches. CDR3 loop: CASSRIAGALNYEQYF. The CDR3 nucleotides read TGTGCCAGTAGTAGGATAGCGGGAGCTCTAAACTACGAGCAGTACTTC.

The chain has TRBV28 and TRBJ1-4; maybe TRBD1 (5 bases). The V end was cut by 3 bases, the J end by 7 bases, with 12 bases between. Germline values: CDR1 MDHEN, CDR2 SYDVKM. This CDR3 has 14 residues. CDR3 bases: TGTGCCAGCAGTTTCGAGGGGAGGAGTGAAAAACTGTTTTTT. This sequence encodes CASSFEGRSEKLFF.

The gene calls are TRBV5-1 and TRBJ2-7; tentatively, D is TRBD1 (5 bases). The germline gives CDR1 SGHRS, CDR2 YFSETQ. This CDR3 region has 15 residues. V gave up 4 bases and J gave up 1 base, with 15 bases separating them. The CDR3 is CASSRGAAGSYEQYF. DNA for the CDR3: TGCGCCAGCAGCCGTGGGGCAGCAGGGTCCTACGAGCAGTACTTC.

This chain joins TRBV5-4 and TRBJ1-2, with D perhaps matching TRBD1 (5 bases). The CDR3 extends over 15 amino acids. Per germline, CDR1 SGHNT and CDR2 YYREEE (reference sequence). The V gene lost 0 bases and the J gene lost 1 base, with 10 bases spanning the gap. In nucleotides, the CDR3 is TGTGCCAGCAGCTTGGGACAGATCAATAACTATGGCTACACCTTC. It codes for CASSLGQINNYGYTF.

The V gene is TRBV3-1 (or the pseudogene TRBV3-2), the J gene TRBJ1-1, with 7 bases lining up with TRBD1. CDR1 and CDR2 (germline): LGHDT, YNNKEL (reference sequence). V shed 0 bases and J 1 base; nucleotides not matched to a gene: 8. This CDR3 has 17 residues. CDR3 coding DNA: TGTGCCAGCAGCCAAGACAGACAGACAGGGAGGAACACTGAAGCTTTCTTT. Its translation: CASSQDRQTGRNTEAFF.

This chain connects TRBV3-1 (or the pseudogene TRBV3-2) to TRBJ1-4; D possibly corresponds to TRBD1 (6 bases). CDR1 and CDR2 from the germline V gene are LGHDT and YNNKEL (reference sequence). This CDR3 has 15 residues. The germline V and J ends were trimmed by 6 bases and 5 bases, with 16 bases remaining between them. CDR3: CASSQRWDNNEKLFF. The CDR3 DNA reads TGTGCCAGCAGTCAACGTTGGGACAACAATGAAAAACTGTTTTTT.

V gene TRBV24-1 combines with J gene TRBJ2-1; maybe TRBD2 (7 bases). Trimming stripped 5 bases from V and 8 bases from J, with 9 bases between. There are 12 residues in the CDR3. Germline V CDR1 and CDR2: KGHDR, SFDVKD. The CDR3 loop reads CATSAGGDEQFF. The DNA for the CDR3 is TGTGCCACCAGTGCGGGGGGCGATGAGCAGTTCTTC.

The rearrangement links TRBV29-1 to TRBJ1-1, with D tentatively TRBD1 (6 bases). This CDR3 has 15 residues. CDR1 is SQVTM, CDR2 ANQGSEA, per germline. V was clipped by 2 bases and J by 1 base, with 14 bases between them. The CDR3 sequence: CSVELGASRNTEAFF. CDR3 DNA: TGCAGCGTTGAATTGGGGGCCAGTCGGAACACTGAAGCTTTCTTT. The variable domain in full, with the rest retrieved from reference TRBV29-1 and TRBJ1-1, is SAVISQKPSRDICQRGTSLTIQCQVDSQVTMMFWYRQQPGQSLTLIATANQGSEATYESGFVIDKFPISRPNLTFSTLTVSNMSPEDSSIYLCSVELGASRNTEAFFGQGTRLTVV.

The rearrangement uses TRBV28 and TRBJ2-7, with 7 bases identical to TRBD2. Germline V gives CDR1 MDHEN, CDR2 SYDVKM. The CDR3 extends over 15 amino acids. J was trimmed by 5 bases and V by 3 bases; bases with no gene match: 10. CDR3 protein: CASSFQPSGRHEQYF. The CDR3 DNA sequence: TGTGCCAGCAGTTTTCAGCCTAGCGGTCGCCACGAGCAGTACTTC.

The rearrangement uses TRBV9 and TRBJ2-7; D is perhaps TRBD1 (5 bases). The germline V gene encodes CDR1 SGDLS and CDR2 YYNGEE. The CDR3 sequence is 16 residues long. V was shortened by 0 bases and J by 2 bases, with 15 bases between the two germline ends. The CDR3 DNA sequence: TGTGCCAGCAGCGTAGCTAGACAGAGCCAGCCCTACGAGCAGTACTTC. Its translation: CASSVARQSQPYEQYF.

J is TRBJ1-5 and V is TRBV19; the D gene is possibly TRBD1 (6 bases). The CDR3 totals 14 residues. From germline, CDR1 is LNHDA and CDR2 SQIVND (reference sequence). V gave up 5 bases and J gave up 6 bases, with 14 bases separating them. The CDR3 DNA reads as TGTGCCAGTAGTCGGCAGGGGAAGAGTCAGCCCCAGCATTTT. This sequence encodes CASSRQGKSQPQHF. Filled out from reference TRBV19 and TRBJ1-5, the complete variable domain reads DGGITQSPKYLFRKEGQNVTLSCEQNLNHDAMYWYRQDPGQGLRLIYYSQIVNDFQKGDIAEGYSVSREKKESFPLTVTSAQKNPTAFYLCASSRQGKSQPQHFGDGTRLSIL.

The rearrangement uses TRBV18 and TRBJ2-5; no definite D call. The CDR3 runs 16 residues. Germline CDR1 reads KGHSH; CDR2 reads LQKENI. V was clipped by 3 bases and J by 2 bases, with 16 bases between them. The CDR3 loop is CASSPRKLVVQETQYF. As DNA, the CDR3 is TGTGCCAGCTCACCGCGGAAGTTGGTGGTACAAGAGACCCAGTACTTC.

V usage is TRBV15 and J usage is TRBJ1-6; 7 nucleotides agree with TRBD1. Germline CDR1 is LNHNV and CDR2 is YYDKDF (reference sequence). The V segment lost 6 bases and the J segment 7 bases; nucleotides outside the gene matches: 6. The CDR3 length is 14 residues. The DNA for the CDR3 is TGTGCCACCAGTAGACAGGGCAACAATTCACCCCTCCACTTT. As protein: CATSRQGNNSPLHF.

This sequence joins TRBV6-4 and TRBJ2-1; TRBD2 matches 11 bases. Germline-derived CDR1 and CDR2 are MRHNA and SNTAGT. J gave up 1 base and V 6 bases, and 5 bases lay outside the gene matches. This CDR3 is built from 16 residues. The CDR3, as DNA: TGTGCCAGCAGCGATACTAGCGGGAGTTCCTACAATGAGCAGTTCTTC. Encoded protein: CASSDTSGSSYNEQFF.

The CDR3 is CASSPDSTGELFF. The DNA for the CDR3 is TGTGCCAGCAGCCCGGACTCCACCGGGGAGCTGTTTTTT. This sequence joins TRBV7-9 and TRBJ2-2; D may be TRBD2 (5 bases). The CDR3 runs 13 residues. The V gene lost 5 bases and the J gene lost 4 bases, with 8 bases spanning the gap. CDR1 is SEHNR and CDR2 is FQNEAQ in the germline V gene (reference sequence).

The chain couples TRBV28 to TRBJ2-7; D perhaps matches TRBD2 (6 bases). The CDR3 is 13 amino acids. Trimming removed 5 bases at V and 2 bases at J, with 10 bases between. Per germline, CDR1 MDHEN and CDR2 SYDVKM. Here the CDR3 DNA reads TGTGCCAGCAGTACTACGGGGGCCTACGAGCAGTACTTC. Protein sequence: CASSTTGAYEQYF.

The V gene is TRBV9, the J gene TRBJ1-3; possibly TRBD1 for D (5 bases). V was cut by 5 bases and J by 4 bases, with 13 bases left in between. The CDR3 is made up of 14 amino acids. The germline CDR1 and CDR2 sequences are SGDLS and YYNGEE. CDR3 protein: CASSSGLGGNTIYF. CDR3 in DNA: TGTGCCAGCAGTTCAGGGCTTGGAGGAAACACCATATATTTT. The complete variable domain, with remaining parts taken from reference TRBV9 and TRBJ1-3, reads DSGVTQTPKHLITATGQRVTLRCSPRSGDLSVYWYQQSLDQGLQFLIQYYNGEERAKGNILERFSAQQFPDLHSELNLSSLELGDSALYFCASSSGLGGNTIYFGEGSWLTVV.